The T cell receptor (beta chain) under discussion was sequenced for a study of T cell responses to AZD1222 COVID-19 vaccine. Study-wide points: Donors were chiefly white British, with a greater number of females, and clonal diversity was perhaps underestimated. Only five or six individuals given AZD1222 were seropositive at baseline. Breadth and depth of Spike-specific TCRs rose after two AZD1222 doses.

Profiled with immunoSEQ multiplex PCR; TCRdb holds only in-frame clones, not every one. The top ten hold roughly 1.6% of the sample, which has approximately 150,000 clones, roughly 92% seen once. As to this clone: Its target is not known.

The sequence was collected from an adult in good health. This specimen consisted of peripheral blood, obtained on day 0 of AZD1222 vaccination.

CDR3 region: CASSYRPGPGGNTIYF. In DNA form, the CDR3 reads TGTGCCAGCAGCTACCGACCGGGTCCGGGGGGAAACACCATATATTTT. The rearrangement joins TRBV11-2 to TRBJ1-3, with D unresolved. CDR1 and CDR2 from the germline V gene are SGHAT and FQNNGV. The V and J ends lost 4 bases and 4 bases respectively, with 17 bases between them. The CDR3 covers 16 residues.